The text below deals with one T cell receptor (beta chain). This CDR3 has 14 residues. Per the germline V gene, CDR1 is SEHNR and CDR2 is FQNEAQ (reference sequence). V was shortened by 3 bases and J by 6 bases, with 12 bases between the two germline ends. The data were obtained in a study of blood T cell repertoires in COVID-19. Whole-study context: Researchers got acute and convalescent COVID-19 samples from the United States, Italy and Spain. T cells, B-cell-depleted T cells, or PBMCs supplied cDNA or gDNA.

Sequencing used immunoSEQ multiplex PCR; TCRdb keeps in-frame clones, though not all of them. The repertoire holds 150,000 to 180,000 clones, with around 87% as singletons. The chain combines TRBV7-9 with TRBJ2-4; weak D call: TRBD1 (5 bases). This sequence was found in a middle-aged woman with acute or convalescent COVID-19. Sample: peripheral blood. The CDR3 DNA sequence: TGTGCCAGCAGCTTCGGCCAGCAGGGAAACATTCAGTACTTC. Its translation: CASSFGQQGNIQYF.